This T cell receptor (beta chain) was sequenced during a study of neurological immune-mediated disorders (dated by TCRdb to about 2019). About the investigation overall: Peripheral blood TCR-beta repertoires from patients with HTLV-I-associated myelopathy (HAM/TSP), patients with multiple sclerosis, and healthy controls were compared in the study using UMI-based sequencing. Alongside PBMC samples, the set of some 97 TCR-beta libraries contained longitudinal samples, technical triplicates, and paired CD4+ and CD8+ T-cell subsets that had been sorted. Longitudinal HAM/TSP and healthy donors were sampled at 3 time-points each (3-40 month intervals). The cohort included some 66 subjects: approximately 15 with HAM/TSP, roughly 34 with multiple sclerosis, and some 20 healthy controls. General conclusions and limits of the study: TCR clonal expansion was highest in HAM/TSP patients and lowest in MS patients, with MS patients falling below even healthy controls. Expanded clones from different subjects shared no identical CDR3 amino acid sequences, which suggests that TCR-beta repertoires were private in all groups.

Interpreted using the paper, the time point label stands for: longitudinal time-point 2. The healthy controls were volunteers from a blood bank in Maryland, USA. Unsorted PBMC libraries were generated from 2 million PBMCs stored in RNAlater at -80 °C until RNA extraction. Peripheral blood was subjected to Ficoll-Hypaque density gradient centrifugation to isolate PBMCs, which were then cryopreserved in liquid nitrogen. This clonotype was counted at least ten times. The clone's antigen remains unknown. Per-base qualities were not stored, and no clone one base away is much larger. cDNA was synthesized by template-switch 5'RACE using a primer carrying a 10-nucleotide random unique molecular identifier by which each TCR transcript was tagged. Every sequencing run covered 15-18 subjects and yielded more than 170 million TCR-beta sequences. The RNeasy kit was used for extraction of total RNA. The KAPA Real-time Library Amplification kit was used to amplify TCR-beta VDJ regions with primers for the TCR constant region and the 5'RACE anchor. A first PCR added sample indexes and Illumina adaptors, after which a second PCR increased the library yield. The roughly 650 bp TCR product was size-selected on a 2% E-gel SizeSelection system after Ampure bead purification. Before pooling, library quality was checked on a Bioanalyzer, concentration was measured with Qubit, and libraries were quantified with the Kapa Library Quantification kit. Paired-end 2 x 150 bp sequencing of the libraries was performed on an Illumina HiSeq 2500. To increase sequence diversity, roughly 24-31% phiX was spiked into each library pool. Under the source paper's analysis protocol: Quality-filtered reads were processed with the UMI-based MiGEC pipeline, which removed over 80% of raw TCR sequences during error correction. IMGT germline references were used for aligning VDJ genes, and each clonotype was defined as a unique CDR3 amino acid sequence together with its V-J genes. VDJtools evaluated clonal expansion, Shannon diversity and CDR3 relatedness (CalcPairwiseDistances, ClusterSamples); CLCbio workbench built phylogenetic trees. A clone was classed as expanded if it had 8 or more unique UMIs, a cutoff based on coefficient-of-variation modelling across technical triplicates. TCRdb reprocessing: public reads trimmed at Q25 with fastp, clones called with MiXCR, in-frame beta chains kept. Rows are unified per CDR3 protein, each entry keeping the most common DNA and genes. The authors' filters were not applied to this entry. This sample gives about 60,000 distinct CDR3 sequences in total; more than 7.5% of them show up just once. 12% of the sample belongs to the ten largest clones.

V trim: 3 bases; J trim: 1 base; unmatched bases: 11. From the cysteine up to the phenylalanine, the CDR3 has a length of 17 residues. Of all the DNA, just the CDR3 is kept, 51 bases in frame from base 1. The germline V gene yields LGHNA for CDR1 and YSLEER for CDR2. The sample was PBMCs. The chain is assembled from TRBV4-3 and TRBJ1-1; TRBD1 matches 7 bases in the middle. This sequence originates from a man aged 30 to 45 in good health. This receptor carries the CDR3 CASSQSNTGDRNTEAFF. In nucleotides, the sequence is TGCGCCAGCAGCCAGTCCAATACAGGGGACAGGAACACTGAAGCTTTCTTT.